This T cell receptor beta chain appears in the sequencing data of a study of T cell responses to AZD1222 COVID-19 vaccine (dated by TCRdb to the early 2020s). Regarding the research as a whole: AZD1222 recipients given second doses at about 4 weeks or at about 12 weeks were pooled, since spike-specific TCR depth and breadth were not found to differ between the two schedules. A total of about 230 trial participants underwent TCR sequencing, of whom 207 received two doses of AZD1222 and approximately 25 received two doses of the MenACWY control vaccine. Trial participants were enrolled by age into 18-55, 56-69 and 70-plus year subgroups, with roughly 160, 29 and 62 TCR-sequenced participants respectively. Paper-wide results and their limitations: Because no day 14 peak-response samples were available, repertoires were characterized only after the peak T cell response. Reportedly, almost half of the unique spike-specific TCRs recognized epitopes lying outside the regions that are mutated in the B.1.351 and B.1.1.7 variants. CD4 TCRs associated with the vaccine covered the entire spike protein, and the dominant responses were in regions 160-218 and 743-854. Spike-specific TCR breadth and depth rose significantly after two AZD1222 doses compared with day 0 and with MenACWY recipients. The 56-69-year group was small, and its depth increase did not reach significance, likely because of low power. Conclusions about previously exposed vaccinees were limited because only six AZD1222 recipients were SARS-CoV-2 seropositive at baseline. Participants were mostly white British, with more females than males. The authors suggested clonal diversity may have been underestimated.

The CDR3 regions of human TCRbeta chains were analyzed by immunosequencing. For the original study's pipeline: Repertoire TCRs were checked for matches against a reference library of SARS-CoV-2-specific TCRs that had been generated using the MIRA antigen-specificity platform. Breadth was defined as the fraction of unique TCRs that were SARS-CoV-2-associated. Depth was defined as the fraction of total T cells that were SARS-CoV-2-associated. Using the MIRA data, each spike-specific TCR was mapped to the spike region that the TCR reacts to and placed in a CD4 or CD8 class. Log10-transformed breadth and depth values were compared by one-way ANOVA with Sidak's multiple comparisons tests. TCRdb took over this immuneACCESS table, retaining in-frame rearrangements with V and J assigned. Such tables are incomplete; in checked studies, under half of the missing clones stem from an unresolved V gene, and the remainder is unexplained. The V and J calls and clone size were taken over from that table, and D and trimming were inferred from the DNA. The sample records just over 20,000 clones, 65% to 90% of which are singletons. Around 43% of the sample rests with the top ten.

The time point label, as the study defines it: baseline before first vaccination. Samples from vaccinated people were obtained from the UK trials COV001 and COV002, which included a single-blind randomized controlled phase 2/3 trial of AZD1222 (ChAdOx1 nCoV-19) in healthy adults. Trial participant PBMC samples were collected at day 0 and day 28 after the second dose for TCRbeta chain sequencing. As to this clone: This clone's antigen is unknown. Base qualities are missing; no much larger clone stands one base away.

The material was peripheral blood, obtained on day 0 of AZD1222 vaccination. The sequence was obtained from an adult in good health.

The CDR3 protein sequence reads: CASRLSSYNEQFF. At the DNA level, the sequence is TGTGCCAGCCGGTTGAGCTCCTACAATGAGCAGTTCTTC. The sequence links TRBV28 to TRBJ2-1; the D gene cannot be resolved reliably. The germline V gene specifies MDHEN as CDR1 and SYDVKM as CDR2. The CDR3 starts with the cysteine, ends with the phenylalanine, and has 13 residues. The kept DNA is CDR3 alone, 39 bases in frame from the first base. Trimming at the junction amounts to 8 bases on V and 0 bases on J, and the germline ends lie 8 bases apart.